Given below is one TCR beta chain in context. Assay: immunoSEQ multiplex PCR; the TCRdb copy retains only in-frame clones and omits some. The profile covers about 150,000 clones, with more than 90% appearing a single time and 0.5% to 0.6% taken by the ten largest. The sample comes from a study of blood T cell repertoires in COVID-19. The CDR3 loop spans 17 amino acids. Germline values: CDR1 SEHNR, CDR2 FQNEAQ (reference sequence). V lost 6 bases to trimming and J lost 7 bases; unmatched junction nucleotides: 15. Sequencing input: peripheral blood. The sequence was obtained from a man aged 45-60 years with acute or convalescent COVID-19. The gene calls are TRBV7-9 and TRBJ2-2; 9 positions agree with TRBD1. The chain's CDR3 is CASSYSPGQGLVGELFF. For the CDR3, the DNA is TGTGCCAGCAGTTACTCACCGGGACAGGGTTTAGTCGGGGAGCTGTTTTTT.